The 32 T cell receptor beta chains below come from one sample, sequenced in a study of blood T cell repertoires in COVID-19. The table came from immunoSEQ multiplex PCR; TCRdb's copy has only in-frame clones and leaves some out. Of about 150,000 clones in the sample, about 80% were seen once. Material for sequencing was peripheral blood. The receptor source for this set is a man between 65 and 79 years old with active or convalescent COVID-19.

CDR3 region: CASSPPLHAPGTEAFF. The CDR3, as DNA: TGTGCCAGTAGTCCTCCCCTCCATGCCCCGGGGACTGAAGCTTTCTTT. V and J are TRBV19 and TRBJ1-1; D is unresolved. The V end was cut by 5 bases, the J end by 5 bases, with 21 bases between. Germline V lookup: CDR1 LNHDA, CDR2 SQIVND (reference sequence). The CDR3 is 16 amino acids.

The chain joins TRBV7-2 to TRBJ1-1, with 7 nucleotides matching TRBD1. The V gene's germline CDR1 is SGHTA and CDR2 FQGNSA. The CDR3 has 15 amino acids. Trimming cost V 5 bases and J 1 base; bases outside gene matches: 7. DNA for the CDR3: TGTGCCAGCAGCCCACAGGGGTCAAGGAACACTGAAGCTTTCTTT. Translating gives CASSPQGSRNTEAFF.

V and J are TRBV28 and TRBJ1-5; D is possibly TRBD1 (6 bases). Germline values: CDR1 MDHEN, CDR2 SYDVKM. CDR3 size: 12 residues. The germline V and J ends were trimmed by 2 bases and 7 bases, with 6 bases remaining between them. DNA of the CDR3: TGTGCCAGCAGTTTAAGGGGGCAGCCCCAGCATTTT. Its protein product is CASSLRGQPQHF. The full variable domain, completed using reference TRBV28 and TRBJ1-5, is DVKVTQSSRYLVKRTGEKVFLECVQDMDHENMFWYRQDPGLGLRLIYFSYDVKMKEKGDIPEGYSVSREKKERFSLILESASTNQTSMYLCASSLRGQPQHFGDGTRLSIL.

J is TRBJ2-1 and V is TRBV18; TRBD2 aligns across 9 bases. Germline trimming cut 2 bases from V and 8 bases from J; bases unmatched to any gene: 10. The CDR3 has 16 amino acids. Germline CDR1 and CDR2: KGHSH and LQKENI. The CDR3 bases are TGTGCCAGCTCACCATTGGGACTAGCTGCCAATCATGAGCAGTTCTTC. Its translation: CASSPLGLAANHEQFF.

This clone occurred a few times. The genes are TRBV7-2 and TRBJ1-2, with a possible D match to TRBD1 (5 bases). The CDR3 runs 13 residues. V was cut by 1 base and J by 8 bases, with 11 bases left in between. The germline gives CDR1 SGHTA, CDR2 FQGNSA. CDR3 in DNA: TGTGCCAGCAGCTTAGTAGGGGCTGACGGCTACACCTTC. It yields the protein CASSLVGADGYTF.

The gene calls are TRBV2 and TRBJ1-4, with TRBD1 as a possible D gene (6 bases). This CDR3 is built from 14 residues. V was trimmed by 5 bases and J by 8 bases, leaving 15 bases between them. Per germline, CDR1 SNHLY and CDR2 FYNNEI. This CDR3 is CASSTQGWEEKLFF. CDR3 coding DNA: TGTGCCAGCAGTACTCAGGGGTGGGAGGAAAAACTGTTTTTT.

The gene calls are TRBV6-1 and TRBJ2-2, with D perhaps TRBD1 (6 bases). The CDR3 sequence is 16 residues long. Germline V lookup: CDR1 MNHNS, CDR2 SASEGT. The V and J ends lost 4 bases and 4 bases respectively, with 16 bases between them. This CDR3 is CASSGQVGWSTGELFF. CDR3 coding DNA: TGTGCCAGCAGTGGACAGGTGGGGTGGTCCACCGGGGAGCTGTTTTTT.

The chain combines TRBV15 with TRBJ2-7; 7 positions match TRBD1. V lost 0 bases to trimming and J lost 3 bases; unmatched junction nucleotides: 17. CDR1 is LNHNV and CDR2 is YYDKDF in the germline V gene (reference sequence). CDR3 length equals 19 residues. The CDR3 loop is CATSRDWGVRGKQNYEQYF. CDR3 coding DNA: TGTGCCACCAGCAGAGATTGGGGTGTCAGGGGGAAACAAAACTACGAGCAGTACTTC.

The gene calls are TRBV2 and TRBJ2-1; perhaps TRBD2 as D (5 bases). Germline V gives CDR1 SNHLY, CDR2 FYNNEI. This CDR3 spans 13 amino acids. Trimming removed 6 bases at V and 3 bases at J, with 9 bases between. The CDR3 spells CASRETNYNEQFF. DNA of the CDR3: TGTGCCAGCAGGGAGACTAACTACAATGAGCAGTTCTTC.

The CDR3 DNA reads TGTGCCTGGTGGAGACAGGGACGATACACTGAAGCTTTCTTT. Its translation: CAWWRQGRYTEAFF. The gene calls are TRBV30 and TRBJ1-1, with 7 bases identical to TRBD1. The CDR3 has 14 amino acids. With 5 bases clipped from V and 3 bases from J, the junction kept 9 bases outside the gene matches. Germline values: CDR1 GTSNPN, CDR2 SVGIG (reference sequence).

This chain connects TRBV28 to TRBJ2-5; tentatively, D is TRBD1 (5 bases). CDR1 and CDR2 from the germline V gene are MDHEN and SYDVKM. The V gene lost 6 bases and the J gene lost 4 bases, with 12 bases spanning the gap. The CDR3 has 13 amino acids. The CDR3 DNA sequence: TGTGCCAGCAGCCCCGGACAAGGAGAGACCCAGTACTTC. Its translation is CASSPGQGETQYF.

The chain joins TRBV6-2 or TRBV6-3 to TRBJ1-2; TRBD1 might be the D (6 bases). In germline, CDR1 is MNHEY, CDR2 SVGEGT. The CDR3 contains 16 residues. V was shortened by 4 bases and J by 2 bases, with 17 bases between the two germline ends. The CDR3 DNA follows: TGTGCCAGCAGTTCGGCGCGGGGGGCGAGAAACTATGGCTACACCTTC. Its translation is CASSSARGARNYGYTF.

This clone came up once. This chain's CDR3 is CASSPGAQDYGYTF. Here the CDR3 DNA reads TGTGCCAGCTCACCGGGGGCGCAAGACTATGGCTACACCTTC. V gene TRBV18 combines with J gene TRBJ1-2; D may be TRBD1 (6 bases). Germline assignment: CDR1 KGHSH and CDR2 LQKENI. V lost 3 bases and J lost 3, with 11 bases in between. The CDR3 extends over 14 amino acids.

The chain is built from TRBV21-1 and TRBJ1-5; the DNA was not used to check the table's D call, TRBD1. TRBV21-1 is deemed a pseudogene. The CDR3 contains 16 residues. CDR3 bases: TGTGCCAGCAGCAGAACTGGACAGGGGGGGAATCAGCCCCAGCATTTT. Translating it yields CASSRTGQGGNQPQHF.

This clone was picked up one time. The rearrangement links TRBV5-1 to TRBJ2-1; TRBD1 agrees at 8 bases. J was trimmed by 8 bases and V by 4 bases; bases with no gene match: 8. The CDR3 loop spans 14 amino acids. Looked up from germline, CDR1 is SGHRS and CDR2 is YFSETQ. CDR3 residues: CASSLGHRGDEQFF. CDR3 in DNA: TGCGCCAGCAGCCTTGGGCACAGGGGGGATGAGCAGTTCTTC. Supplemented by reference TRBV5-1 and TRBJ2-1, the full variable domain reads KAGVTQTPRYLIKTRGQQVTLSCSPISGHRSVSWYQQTPGQGLQFLFEYFSETQRNKGNFPGRFSGRQFSNSRSEMNVSTLELGDSALYLCASSLGHRGDEQFFGPGTRLTVL.

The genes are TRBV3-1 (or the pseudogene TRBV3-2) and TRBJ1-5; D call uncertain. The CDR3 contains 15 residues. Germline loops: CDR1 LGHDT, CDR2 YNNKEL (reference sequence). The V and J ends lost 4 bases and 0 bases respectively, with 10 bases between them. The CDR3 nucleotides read TGTGCCAGCAGCCTCAGACACCGTAGCAATCAGCCCCAGCATTTT. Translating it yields CASSLRHRSNQPQHF.

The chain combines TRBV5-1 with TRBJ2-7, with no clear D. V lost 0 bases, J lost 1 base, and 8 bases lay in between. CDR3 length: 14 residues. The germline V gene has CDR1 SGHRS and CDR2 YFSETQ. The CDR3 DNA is TGCGCCAGCAGCTTGGGGCCGTCATCCTACGAGCAGTACTTC. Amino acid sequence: CASSLGPSSYEQYF.

CDR3 coding DNA: TGTGCCAGCAGCTTACGTGTAGGGGCCTACAATGAGCAGTTCTTC. Translation: CASSLRVGAYNEQFF. The chain is built from TRBV7-2 and TRBJ2-1; D may be TRBD1 (5 bases). This CDR3 contains 15 residues. The V end lost 2 bases, the J end lost 2 bases, and 10 bases lay between the germline ends. Germline CDR1 is SGHTA and CDR2 is FQGNSA.

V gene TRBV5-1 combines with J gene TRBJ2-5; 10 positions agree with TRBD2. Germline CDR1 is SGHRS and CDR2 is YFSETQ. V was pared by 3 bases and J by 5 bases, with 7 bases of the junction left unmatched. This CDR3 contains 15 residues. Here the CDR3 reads CASSWTSGTRETQYF. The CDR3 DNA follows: TGCGCCAGCAGCTGGACTAGCGGAACCAGGGAGACCCAGTACTTC.

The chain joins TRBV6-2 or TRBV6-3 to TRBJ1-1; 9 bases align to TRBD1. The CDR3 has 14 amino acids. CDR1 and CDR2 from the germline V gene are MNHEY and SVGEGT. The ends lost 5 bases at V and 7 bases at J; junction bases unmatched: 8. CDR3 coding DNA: TGTGCCAGCAGTCCGACAGGGGGGAGAGGTGAAGCTTTCTTT. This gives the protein CASSPTGGRGEAFF.

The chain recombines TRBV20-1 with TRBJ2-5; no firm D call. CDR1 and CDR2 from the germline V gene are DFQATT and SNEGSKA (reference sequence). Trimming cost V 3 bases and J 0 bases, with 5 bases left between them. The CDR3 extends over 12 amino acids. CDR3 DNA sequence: TGCAGTGCTAGTCGGTACCAAGAGACCCAGTACTTC. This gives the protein CSASRYQETQYF.

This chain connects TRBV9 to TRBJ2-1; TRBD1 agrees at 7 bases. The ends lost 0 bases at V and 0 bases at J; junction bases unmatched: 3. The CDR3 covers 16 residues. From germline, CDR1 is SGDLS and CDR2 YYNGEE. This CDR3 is CASSVEGQSSYNEQFF. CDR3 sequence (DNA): TGTGCCAGCAGCGTAGAGGGACAGAGCTCCTACAATGAGCAGTTCTTC.

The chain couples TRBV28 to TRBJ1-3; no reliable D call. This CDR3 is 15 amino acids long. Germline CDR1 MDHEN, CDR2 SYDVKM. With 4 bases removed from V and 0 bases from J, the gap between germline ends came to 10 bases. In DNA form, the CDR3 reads TGTGCCAGCAGTTCGGCGGCCAGCTCTGGAAACACCATATATTTT. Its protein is CASSSAASSGNTIYF. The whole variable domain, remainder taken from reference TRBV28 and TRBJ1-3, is DVKVTQSSRYLVKRTGEKVFLECVQDMDHENMFWYRQDPGLGLRLIYFSYDVKMKEKGDIPEGYSVSREKKERFSLILESASTNQTSMYLCASSSAASSGNTIYFGEGSWLTVV.

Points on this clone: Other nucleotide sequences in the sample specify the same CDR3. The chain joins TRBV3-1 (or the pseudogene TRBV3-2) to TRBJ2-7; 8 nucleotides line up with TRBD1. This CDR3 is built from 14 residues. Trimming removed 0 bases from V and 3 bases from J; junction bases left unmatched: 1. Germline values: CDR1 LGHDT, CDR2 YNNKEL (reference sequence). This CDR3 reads CASSQDGTGYEQYF. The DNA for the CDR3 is TGTGCCAGCAGCCAAGATGGGACAGGCTACGAGCAGTACTTC.

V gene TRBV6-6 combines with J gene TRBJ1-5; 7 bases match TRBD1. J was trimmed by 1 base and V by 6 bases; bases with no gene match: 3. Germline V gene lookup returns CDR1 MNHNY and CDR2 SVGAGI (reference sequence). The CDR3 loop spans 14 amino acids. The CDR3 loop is CASRETGSNQPQHF. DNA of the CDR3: TGTGCCAGCAGAGAGACAGGGAGCAATCAGCCCCAGCATTTT.

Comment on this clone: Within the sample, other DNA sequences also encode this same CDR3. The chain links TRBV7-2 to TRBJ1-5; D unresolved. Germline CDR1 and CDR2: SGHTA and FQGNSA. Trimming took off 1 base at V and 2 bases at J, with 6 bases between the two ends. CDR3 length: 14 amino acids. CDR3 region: CASSLGGGNQPQHF. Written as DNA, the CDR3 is TGTGCCAGCAGCTTAGGCGGGGGCAATCAGCCCCAGCATTTT.

This chain's CDR3 is CASSPPLDRGVQETQYF. The DNA for the CDR3 is TGTGCCAGCTCACCCCCCTTAGACAGGGGAGTACAAGAGACCCAGTACTTC. J is TRBJ2-5 and V is TRBV18; 8 nucleotides align to TRBD1. The CDR3 consists of 17 residues. Unmatched junction bases numbered 11, after V lost 3 bases and J lost 2 bases. CDR1 and CDR2 (germline): KGHSH, LQKENI. Using reference TRBV18 and TRBJ2-5 for the parts outside the CDR3, the full variable domain is NAGVMQNPRHLVRRRGQEARLRCSPMKGHSHVYWYRQLPEEGLKFMVYLQKENIIDESGMPKERFSAEFPKEGPSILRIQQVVRGDSAAYFCASSPPLDRGVQETQYFGPGTRLLVL.

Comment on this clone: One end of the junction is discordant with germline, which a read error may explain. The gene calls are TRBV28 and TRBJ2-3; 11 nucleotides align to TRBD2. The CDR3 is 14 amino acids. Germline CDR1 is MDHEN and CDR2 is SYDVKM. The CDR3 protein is CASCLAGGPDTQYF. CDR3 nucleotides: TGTGCCAGCTGTTTAGCGGGAGGGCCAGATACGCAGTATTTT.

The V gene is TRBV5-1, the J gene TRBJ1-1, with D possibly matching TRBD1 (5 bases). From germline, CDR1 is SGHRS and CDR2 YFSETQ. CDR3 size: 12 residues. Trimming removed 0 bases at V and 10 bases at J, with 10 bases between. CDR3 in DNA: TGCGCCAGCAGCTTGGGGGCCCAGGGAGCTTTCTTT. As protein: CASSLGAQGAFF. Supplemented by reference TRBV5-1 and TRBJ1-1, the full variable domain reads KAGVTQTPRYLIKTRGQQVTLSCSPISGHRSVSWYQQTPGQGLQFLFEYFSETQRNKGNFPGRFSGRQFSNSRSEMNVSTLELGDSALYLCASSLGAQGAFFGQGTRLTVV.

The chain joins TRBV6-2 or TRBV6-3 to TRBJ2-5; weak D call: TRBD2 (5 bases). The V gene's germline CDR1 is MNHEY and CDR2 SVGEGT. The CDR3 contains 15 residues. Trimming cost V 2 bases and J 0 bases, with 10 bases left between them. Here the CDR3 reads CASSYLADHQETQYF. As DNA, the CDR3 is TGTGCCAGCAGTTACCTAGCAGATCACCAAGAGACCCAGTACTTC.

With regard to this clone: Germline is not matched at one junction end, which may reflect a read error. In DNA, the CDR3 is TGCGCCAGCAGTTTGGCAGGGTCAGATACGCAGTATTTT. This encodes CASSLAGSDTQYF. The V call is TRBV5-1, the J call TRBJ2-3, with D possibly matching TRBD1 (5 bases). The germline V gene has CDR1 SGHRS and CDR2 YFSETQ. CDR3 length: 13 amino acids.

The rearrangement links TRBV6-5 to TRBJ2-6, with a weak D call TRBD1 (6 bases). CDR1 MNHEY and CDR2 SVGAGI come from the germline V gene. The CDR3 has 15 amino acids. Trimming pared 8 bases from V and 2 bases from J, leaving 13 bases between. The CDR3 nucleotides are TGTGCCAGCCTGGGGGCGGCGGCTGGGGCCAACGTCCTGACTTTC. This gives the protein CASLGAAAGANVLTF.